Detailed here is one TCR beta chain. Antigen unknown. The DNA is omitted, as the CDR3 cannot be located on it reliably, and the CDR3 follows TCRdb's listing. Produced via immunoSEQ multiplex PCR; TCRdb's table is partial and in-frame only. The table shows about 30,000 clones, with 60% to 80% occurring only once. CD4+ T cells from unexposed donors were obtained before the COVID-19 pandemic (2011-2018). Isolation of CD4+ T cells took place after less than twelve days in culture. This entry comes from a study of CD4 T cells in relation to SARS-CoV-2 and coronaviruses. The CDR3 spans 20 amino acids, including both terminal residues.

This rearrangement joins TRBV21-1 to TRBJ1-5. TRBV21-1 is a recognized pseudogene. The receptor was isolated from a human donor in good health. Sequencing input: CD4+ T cells from PBMCs, cultured in vitro. This CDR3 reads CASSFGEGAFYGYSNQPQHF.